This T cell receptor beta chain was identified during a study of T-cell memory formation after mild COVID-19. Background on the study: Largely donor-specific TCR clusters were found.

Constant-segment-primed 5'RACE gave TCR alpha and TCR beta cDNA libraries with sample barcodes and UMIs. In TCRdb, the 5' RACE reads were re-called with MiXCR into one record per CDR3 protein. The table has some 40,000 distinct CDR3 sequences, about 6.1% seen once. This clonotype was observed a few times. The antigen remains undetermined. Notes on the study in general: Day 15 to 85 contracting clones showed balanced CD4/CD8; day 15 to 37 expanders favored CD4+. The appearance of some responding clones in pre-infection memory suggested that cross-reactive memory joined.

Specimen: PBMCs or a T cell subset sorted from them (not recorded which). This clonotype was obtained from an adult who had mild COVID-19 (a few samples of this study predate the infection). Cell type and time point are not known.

The CDR3 here is CSASGGNSNQPQHF. In DNA, the CDR3 is TGCAGTGCTAGTGGAGGCAATAGCAATCAGCCCCAGCATTTT. This chain links TRBV20-1 with TRBJ1-5, with D hard to call. The CDR3 covers 14 residues. Trimming removed 3 bases at V and 0 bases at J, with 9 bases between. Germline-derived CDR1 and CDR2 are DFQATT and SNEGSKA (reference sequence).